Below are 29 T cell receptor beta chains sequenced from a single sample in a study of blood T cell repertoires in COVID-19. Sequencing used immunoSEQ multiplex PCR; TCRdb keeps in-frame clones, though not all of them. The sample holds around 200,000 clones; approximately 87% are singletons and the top ten take about 0.95%. The sample comprised peripheral blood. These receptors originate from a woman under 30 who had recovered from COVID-19.

This clone was seen a handful of times. The chain combines TRBV5-4 with TRBJ1-1; D gene uncertain. Trimming took 4 bases from V and 6 from J, leaving 19 bases between them. CDR1 SGHNT and CDR2 YYREEE come from the germline V gene (reference sequence). CDR3 length equals 15 residues. The DNA of the CDR3 is TGTGCCAGCAGCAGAGGAGGGATGGGATACGCTGAAGCTTTCTTT. Residues: CASSRGGMGYAEAFF.

This chain joins TRBV4-3 and TRBJ2-1; TRBD2 might be the D (6 bases). The CDR3 contains 16 residues. V was trimmed by 0 bases and J by 0 bases, leaving 9 bases between them. Germline CDR1 LGHNA, CDR2 YSLEER. The CDR3 nucleotides read TGCGCCAGCAGCCAAGAGGGACTGAGCTCCTACAATGAGCAGTTCTTC. This codes for CASSQEGLSSYNEQFF.

J is TRBJ2-2 and V is TRBV6-6; maybe TRBD2 (6 bases). Trimming took off 2 bases at V and 7 bases at J, with 11 bases between the two ends. CDR1 is MNHNY, CDR2 SVGAGI, per germline (reference sequence). The CDR3 runs to 14 residues. The CDR3 DNA sequence: TGTGCCAGCAGTTACGGCGGGGCGAGCGGGGAGCTGTTTTTT. It is translated as CASSYGGASGELFF.

The V gene is TRBV6-2 or TRBV6-3, the J gene TRBJ2-7; 10 bases agree with TRBD2. The CDR3 covers 15 residues. Germline V gene lookup returns CDR1 MNHEY and CDR2 SVGEGT. V gave up 1 base and J gave up 2 bases; unmatched junction bases: 2. The CDR3 region has the DNA TGTGCCAGCAGTTACTTAGCGGGGGGAACCTACGAGCAGTACTTC. Translating gives CASSYLAGGTYEQYF.

This clone appeared a single time. V gene TRBV7-3 combines with J gene TRBJ2-3; no clear D gene. Germline CDR1 SGHTA, CDR2 FQGTGA. Trimming shortened V by 2 bases and J by 3 bases, and 6 bases separated the two germline ends. The length of the CDR3 is 13 residues. The CDR3 region is CASSLARTDTQYF. CDR3 nucleotide sequence: TGTGCCAGCAGCTTAGCCAGAACAGATACGCAGTATTTT.

The genes are TRBV10-3 and TRBJ1-6; 8 bases fit TRBD1. This CDR3 spans 14 amino acids. With V trimmed by 6 bases and J by 6 bases, 4 bases remained unmatched. Germline V gene data show CDR1 as ENHRY and CDR2 as SYGVKD. For the CDR3, the DNA is TGTGCCATCAGCCAAGACAGGGGTAATTCACCCCTCCACTTT. It is translated as CAISQDRGNSPLHF.

The rearrangement links TRBV19 to TRBJ2-5, with D unclear. The germline CDR1 and CDR2 sequences are LNHDA and SQIVND (reference sequence). This CDR3 region has 15 residues. V lost 3 bases and J 1 base, leaving 12 bases between the germline ends. The DNA of the CDR3 is TGTGCCAGTAGTATGAACCCAGGTCCCCAAGAGACCCAGTACTTC. Protein product: CASSMNPGPQETQYF.

The J gene is TRBJ2-3, the V gene TRBV5-6; 9 bases fit TRBD2. J gave up 1 base and V 4 bases, and 4 bases lay outside the gene matches. The CDR3 totals 15 residues. Germline CDR1 SGHDT, CDR2 YYEEEE. The CDR3 DNA follows: TGTGCCAGCAGCGTAGAGCGGGAGGGCACAGATACGCAGTATTTT. It is translated as CASSVEREGTDTQYF.

The genes are TRBV24-1 and TRBJ2-7; TRBD1 agrees at 8 bases. The CDR3 consists of 15 residues. The J segment lost 3 bases and the V segment lost 2 bases, leaving 5 bases of the junction unmatched. Per germline, CDR1 KGHDR and CDR2 SFDVKD. The CDR3 loop is CATSDSPGQGYEQYV. The CDR3 DNA sequence: TGTGCCACCAGTGATTCGCCTGGACAGGGCTACGAGCAGTACGTC.

The V gene is TRBV6-5, the J gene TRBJ2-2; D possibly corresponds to TRBD1 (6 bases). Looked up from germline, CDR1 is MNHEY and CDR2 is SVGAGI. The CDR3 covers 15 residues. Trimming stripped 0 bases from V and 4 bases from J, with 9 bases between. In DNA form, the CDR3 reads TGTGCCAGCAGTTACTCTACAGGGAGCACCGGGGAGCTGTTTTTT. Protein sequence: CASSYSTGSTGELFF.

V usage is TRBV5-1 and J usage is TRBJ2-1; 9 nucleotides align to TRBD2. V lost 0 bases, J lost 10 bases, and 11 bases stayed unmatched. Germline CDR1 and CDR2: SGHRS and YFSETQ. This CDR3 is 16 amino acids long. CDR3: CASSLVASGVTREQFF. In DNA, the CDR3 is TGCGCCAGCAGCTTGGTGGCTAGCGGGGTGACCAGGGAGCAGTTCTTC.

The genes are TRBV19 and TRBJ1-1, with D perhaps matching TRBD1 (5 bases). In germline, CDR1 is LNHDA, CDR2 SQIVND (reference sequence). CDR3 length: 11 amino acids. The V and J ends lost 1 base and 13 bases respectively, with 10 bases between them. CDR3 sequence reads: CASSIASQGFF. The DNA of the CDR3 is TGTGCCAGTAGTATAGCCTCCCAGGGTTTCTTT.

This rearrangement joins TRBV5-6 to TRBJ2-5, with TRBD2 matching over 10 bases. The V and J ends lost 2 bases and 2 bases, in that order; junction bases with no gene match: 3. Germline CDR1 is SGHDT and CDR2 is YYEEEE. CDR3 length: 15 amino acids. The DNA of the CDR3 is TGTGCCAGCAGCTTTGGACTAGCGGTACAAGAGACCCAGTACTTC. Its translation is CASSFGLAVQETQYF.

The rearrangement links TRBV5-6 to TRBJ2-2; 10 bases line up with TRBD1. The CDR3 is 16 residues long. V lost 2 bases and J lost 3; bases outside the gene matches: 4. Germline loops: CDR1 SGHDT, CDR2 YYEEEE. Here the CDR3 reads CASSFSGQGYTGELFF. In DNA form, the CDR3 reads TGTGCCAGCAGCTTCTCGGGACAGGGGTACACCGGGGAGCTGTTTTTT.

The chain joins TRBV19 to TRBJ1-6; tentatively, D is TRBD1 (6 bases). Germline V CDR1 and CDR2: LNHDA, SQIVND (reference sequence). The V and J ends lost 8 bases and 11 bases respectively, with 16 bases between them. This CDR3 is built from 13 residues. CDR3 sequence: CASRRGGRTPLHF. For the CDR3, the DNA is TGTGCCAGTCGGCGAGGGGGAAGGACACCCCTCCACTTT.

The V and J genes are TRBV4-1 and TRBJ2-2; TRBD1 aligns across 7 bases. With V trimmed by 4 bases and J by 1 base, 9 bases remained unmatched. CDR1 is MGHRA and CDR2 is YSYEKL in the germline V gene. The CDR3 is made up of 17 amino acids. The CDR3 region is CASSPLPGQMNTGELFF. CDR3 sequence (DNA): TGCGCCAGCAGCCCACTACCGGGACAGATGAACACCGGGGAGCTGTTTTTT.

The CDR3 bases are TGTGCCAGCAGTTACTGGCGGGGTTCCTACAATGAGCAGTTCTTC. Amino acid sequence: CASSYWRGSYNEQFF. This chain connects TRBV6-5 to TRBJ2-1, with D possibly matching TRBD2 (6 bases). This CDR3 spans 15 amino acids. Trimming removed 1 base at V and 1 base at J, with 8 bases between. The germline gives CDR1 MNHEY, CDR2 SVGAGI.

The gene calls are TRBV5-4 and TRBJ2-3, with 9 bases that match TRBD2. The germline gives CDR1 SGHNT, CDR2 YYREEE (reference sequence). Trimming at V came to 4 bases and at J to 3 bases, leaving 6 bases not matched to a gene. The CDR3 spans 15 residues. The CDR3 DNA follows: TGTGCCAGCAGCCCGATTCTAGCGGGAACAGATACGCAGTATTTT. Its protein product is CASSPILAGTDTQYF.

V is TRBV19 and J is TRBJ2-1; 12 bases line up with TRBD1. The germline V gene encodes CDR1 LNHDA and CDR2 SQIVND (reference sequence). CDR3 length equals 15 residues. V shed 7 bases, J shed 8 bases, and the junction held 9 bases outside the gene matches. DNA of the CDR3: TGTGCCAGTAACCGAGCCGGGACAGGGGGCTATGAGCAGTTCTTC. It translates to CASNRAGTGGYEQFF.

V usage is TRBV30 and J usage is TRBJ2-3; 11 nucleotides align to TRBD2. Germline-derived CDR1 and CDR2 are GTSNPN and SVGIG (reference sequence). The CDR3 has 16 residues. V lost 1 base, J lost 1 base, and 4 bases stayed unmatched. The CDR3: CAWSALAGGGTDTQYF. The CDR3 coding sequence is TGTGCCTGGAGTGCCCTAGCGGGAGGAGGCACAGATACGCAGTATTTT.

The gene calls are TRBV5-8 and TRBJ2-7; 8 nucleotides line up with TRBD1. V was pared by 4 bases and J by 5 bases, with 5 bases of the junction left unmatched. CDR1 and CDR2 from the germline V gene are SGHTS and YDEGEE. There are 13 residues in the CDR3. The CDR3 DNA reads as TGTGCCAGCAGCCCCGGGACAGGCCACGAGCAGTACTTC. Protein product: CASSPGTGHEQYF.

The chain employs TRBV6-5 and TRBJ2-5, with D tentatively TRBD1 (5 bases). The V gene lost 6 bases and the J gene lost 0 bases, with 11 bases spanning the gap. The CDR3 consists of 14 residues. Germline V gene data show CDR1 as MNHEY and CDR2 as SVGAGI. The CDR3 region is CASRGRANQETQYF. DNA for the CDR3: TGTGCCAGCAGGGGGCGAGCAAACCAAGAGACCCAGTACTTC.

This chain connects TRBV2 to TRBJ2-2; 7 nucleotides line up with TRBD1. J lost 4 bases, V lost 5 bases, and 13 bases had no gene match. The CDR3 consists of 17 residues. Germline V gives CDR1 SNHLY, CDR2 FYNNEI. CDR3 DNA sequence: TGTGCCAGCAGTCTTCCTCCGGGACAGACGAGCACCGGGGAGCTGTTTTTT. It encodes CASSLPPGQTSTGELFF.

DNA for the CDR3: TGTGCCAGCAGCCCAAGGACAGGGGAGGTGAGGGAGCAGTACTTC. Amino acid sequence: CASSPRTGEVREQYF. The rearrangement uses TRBV7-9 and TRBJ2-7; 9 bases match TRBD1. CDR1 and CDR2 (germline): SEHNR, FQNEAQ (reference sequence). The CDR3 sequence is 15 residues long. The V and J ends lost 5 bases and 7 bases, in that order; junction bases with no gene match: 12.

The V and J genes are TRBV9 and TRBJ2-2; 11 bases map to TRBD2. The J segment lost 1 base and the V segment lost 1 base, leaving 9 bases of the junction unmatched. The CDR3 is made up of 19 amino acids. Germline V gene sequence: CDR1 SGDLS, CDR2 YYNGEE. The CDR3 reads CASSVPQLAGAQNTGELFF. The CDR3, as DNA: TGTGCCAGCAGCGTACCCCAACTAGCGGGGGCACAGAACACCGGGGAGCTGTTTTTT.

This clone was observed a single time. This chain connects TRBV2 to TRBJ1-1, with 9 positions matching TRBD1. Germline V gene data show CDR1 as SNHLY and CDR2 as FYNNEI. This CDR3 is built from 18 residues. V shed 7 bases, J shed 3 bases, and the junction held 18 bases outside the gene matches. As DNA, the CDR3 is TGTGCCAGCACCTCGTCACAGGGGGCGCATTCCGTTGACACTGAAGCTTTCTTT. This gives the protein CASTSSQGAHSVDTEAFF.

V is TRBV19 and J is TRBJ2-4; D might be TRBD2 (5 bases). The V and J ends lost 3 bases and 7 bases respectively, with 13 bases between them. The CDR3 is made up of 14 amino acids. Germline CDR1 LNHDA, CDR2 SQIVND (reference sequence). For the CDR3, the DNA is TGTGCCAGTAGTATCGTGCCTAGCAACAACATTCAGTACTTC. As protein: CASSIVPSNNIQYF. Complete variable domain (other parts from reference TRBV19 and TRBJ2-4): DGGITQSPKYLFRKEGQNVTLSCEQNLNHDAMYWYRQDPGQGLRLIYYSQIVNDFQKGDIAEGYSVSREKKESFPLTVTSAQKNPTAFYLCASSIVPSNNIQYFGAGTRLSVL.

As for this clone: A clone one base away is much larger, so this may be a read error. CDR3: CASTGGQETQYF. For the CDR3, the DNA is TGTGCCAGCACAGGGGGCCAAGAGACCCAGTACTTC. The chain uses TRBV6-5 and TRBJ2-5; 7 bases match TRBD1. This CDR3 is built from 12 residues. The ends lost 7 bases at V and 1 base at J; junction bases unmatched: 0. Germline lookup yields CDR1 MNHEY and CDR2 SVGAGI.

This clone was recorded only once. This sequence joins TRBV7-2 and TRBJ2-5, with D perhaps matching TRBD1 (5 bases). Trimming left V 4 bases short and J 5 bases short, with 23 bases between. The CDR3 length is 17 residues. In germline, CDR1 is SGHTA, CDR2 FQGNSA. The CDR3 sequence is CASSYPQVSQGGETQYF. The CDR3 DNA is TGTGCCAGCAGCTACCCGCAGGTTAGCCAGGGTGGTGAGACCCAGTACTTC.